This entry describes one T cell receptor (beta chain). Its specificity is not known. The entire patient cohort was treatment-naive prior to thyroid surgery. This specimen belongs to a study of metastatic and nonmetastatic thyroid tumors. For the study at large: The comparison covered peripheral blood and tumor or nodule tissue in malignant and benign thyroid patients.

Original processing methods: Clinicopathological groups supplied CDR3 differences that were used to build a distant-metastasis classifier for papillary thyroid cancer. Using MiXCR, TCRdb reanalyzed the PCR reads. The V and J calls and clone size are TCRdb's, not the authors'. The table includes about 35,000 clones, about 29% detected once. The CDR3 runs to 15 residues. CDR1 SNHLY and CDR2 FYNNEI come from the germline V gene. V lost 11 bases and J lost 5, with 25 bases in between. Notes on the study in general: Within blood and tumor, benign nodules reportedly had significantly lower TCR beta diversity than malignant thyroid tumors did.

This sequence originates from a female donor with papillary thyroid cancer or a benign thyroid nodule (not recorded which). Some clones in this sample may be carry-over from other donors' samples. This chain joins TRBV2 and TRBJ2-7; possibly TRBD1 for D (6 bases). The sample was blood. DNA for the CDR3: TGTGCCGGGGAAGGAAGGGGTACAGGGATAAACGAGCAGTACTTC. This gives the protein CAGEGRGTGINEQYF.